This T cell receptor beta chain is drawn from a study of T cells after yellow fever vaccination. The authors made TCR cDNA by 5'RACE template switching, adding a universal primer site and UMIs. MiXCR, applied by TCRdb to the 5' RACE reads, yields one record per CDR3 protein. The sample has about 260,000 distinct CDR3 sequences, around 5.2% seen once; the top ten hold under 3.5%. Per the germline V gene, CDR1 is DFQATT and CDR2 is SNEGSKA (reference sequence). V trimming: 7 bases; J trimming: 2 bases; junction bases outside the gene matches: 12. This CDR3 contains 15 residues. The chain has TRBV20-1 and TRBJ2-3; 7 nucleotides match TRBD2. The input for sequencing was CD4+ T cells sorted from PBMCs, taken on the day of the yellow fever booster vaccination. The source is a young man who received the YFV17D yellow fever vaccine. CDR3 protein: CSVPLGGSSTDTQYF. DNA of the CDR3: TGCAGTGTCCCCCTGGGGGGGTCCTCCACAGATACGCAGTATTTT.